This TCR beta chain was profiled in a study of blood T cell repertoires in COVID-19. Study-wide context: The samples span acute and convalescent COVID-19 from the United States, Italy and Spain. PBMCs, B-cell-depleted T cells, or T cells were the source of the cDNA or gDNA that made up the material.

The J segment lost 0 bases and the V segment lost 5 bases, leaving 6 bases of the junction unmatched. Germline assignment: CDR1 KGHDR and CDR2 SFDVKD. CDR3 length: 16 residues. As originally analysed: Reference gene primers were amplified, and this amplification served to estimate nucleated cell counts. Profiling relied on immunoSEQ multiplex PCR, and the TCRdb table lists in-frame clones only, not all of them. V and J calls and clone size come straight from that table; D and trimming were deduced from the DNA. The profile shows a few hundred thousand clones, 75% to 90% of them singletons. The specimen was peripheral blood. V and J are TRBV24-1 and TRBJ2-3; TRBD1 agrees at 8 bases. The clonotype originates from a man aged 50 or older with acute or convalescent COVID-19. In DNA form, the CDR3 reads TGTGCCACCAGTGGATGGACAGGGAGTAGCACAGATACGCAGTATTTT. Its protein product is CATSGWTGSSTDTQYF.